Included here is one T cell receptor beta chain sequence, with context. Its antigen is as yet unknown. The data were obtained in a study of PD-L1 blockade in urothelial cancer. Background on the study: Blood was evaluated 3 weeks (second dose) and 6 weeks after therapy began. The study recovered a median of roughly 140,000 T cells per blood sample.

Broader study findings: Expansion of tumor-associated blood clones at 3 weeks was greater in durable-benefit patients.

The assay was immunoSEQ multiplex PCR, and TCRdb's table has in-frame clones only and misses some. This table holds 55,000 to 70,000 clones, about 80% found once. The sequences come from PBMCs, collected around atezolizumab (anti-PD-L1) treatment. The source is a man aged 65 to 85 with urothelial cancer.

This chain's CDR3 is CASTRDRGRWNEQFF. As DNA, the CDR3 is TGTGCCAGCACCAGGGACAGGGGACGCTGGAATGAGCAGTTCTTC. V is TRBV11-2 and J is TRBJ2-1; 10 bases fit TRBD1. Germline V gene sequence: CDR1 SGHAT, CDR2 FQNNGV. The CDR3 extends over 15 amino acids. The ends lost 7 bases at V and 7 bases at J; junction bases unmatched: 10.